These T cell receptor beta chains were read from a single sample in a study of vaccination effects on CD4 cells after COVID-19. No antigen has been assigned to these receptors. Profiling relied on immunoSEQ multiplex PCR, and the TCRdb table lists in-frame clones only, not all of them. Seen here are over 45,000 clones, approximately 70% observed once, and the top ten hold roughly 5.1%. This specimen consisted of CD4+ T cells from PBMCs cultured without peptide, obtained before COVID-19 vaccination. The receptors derive from a human donor who received a COVID-19 vaccine. CDR3s leave out the opening cysteine and the closing phenylalanine or tryptophan. Fields, in order: J gene, V gene, CDR3 protein.

j_call: TRBJ1-2
v_call: TRBV27
cdr3_aa: ASSFSPRGFNYGYT

j_call: TRBJ1-1
v_call: TRBV7-9
cdr3_aa: ASSFSRGTEAF

j_call: TRBJ2-7
v_call: TRBV5-5
cdr3_aa: ASSVGPKAVDPGEQY

j_call: TRBJ1-1
v_call: TRBV30
cdr3_aa: AWSSLGEAF

j_call: TRBJ1-1
v_call: TRBV11-2
cdr3_aa: ASSLSITAEAF

j_call: TRBJ1-6
v_call: TRBV4-1
cdr3_aa: ASSHVGSPLH

j_call: TRBJ1-2
v_call: TRBV4-3
cdr3_aa: ASSQDLIGTGGDYGYT

j_call: TRBJ2-5
v_call: TRBV27
cdr3_aa: ASSPQQVQETQY

j_call: TRBJ2-7
v_call: TRBV5-1
cdr3_aa: ASSLGRSSYEQY

j_call: TRBJ1-1
v_call: TRBV19
cdr3_aa: ASSISLRTVPEAF

j_call: TRBJ1-4
v_call: TRBV5-1
cdr3_aa: ASSPGTGRTSEKLF

j_call: TRBJ2-5
v_call: TRBV5-1
cdr3_aa: ASSPTSETQY

j_call: TRBJ2-4
v_call: TRBV6-1
cdr3_aa: ASSDFGFRNIQY

j_call: TRBJ1-2
v_call: TRBV18
cdr3_aa: ASSAGGRGNYGYT

j_call: TRBJ1-5
v_call: TRBV5-1
cdr3_aa: ASSLSPRGEGQPQH